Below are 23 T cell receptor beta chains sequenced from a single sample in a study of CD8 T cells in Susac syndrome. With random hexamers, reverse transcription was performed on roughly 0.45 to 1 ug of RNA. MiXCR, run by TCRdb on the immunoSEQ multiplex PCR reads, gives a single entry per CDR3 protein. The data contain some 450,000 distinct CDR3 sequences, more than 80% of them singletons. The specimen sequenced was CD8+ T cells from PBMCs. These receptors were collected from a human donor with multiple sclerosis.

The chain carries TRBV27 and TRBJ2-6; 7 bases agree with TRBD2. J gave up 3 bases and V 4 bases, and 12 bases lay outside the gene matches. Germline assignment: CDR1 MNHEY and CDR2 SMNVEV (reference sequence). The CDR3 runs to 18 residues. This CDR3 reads CASSWVGTGGIGANVLTF. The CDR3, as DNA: TGTGCCAGCAGTTGGGTAGGGACGGGAGGTATTGGGGCCAACGTCCTGACTTTC.

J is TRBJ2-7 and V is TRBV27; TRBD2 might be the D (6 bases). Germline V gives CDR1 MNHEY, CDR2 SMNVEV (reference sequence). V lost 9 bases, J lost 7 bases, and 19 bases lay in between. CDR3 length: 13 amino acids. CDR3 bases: TGTGCCAGTTCCTTTTCGGGGGTGGGGGAGCAGTACTTC. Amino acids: CASSFSGVGEQYF.

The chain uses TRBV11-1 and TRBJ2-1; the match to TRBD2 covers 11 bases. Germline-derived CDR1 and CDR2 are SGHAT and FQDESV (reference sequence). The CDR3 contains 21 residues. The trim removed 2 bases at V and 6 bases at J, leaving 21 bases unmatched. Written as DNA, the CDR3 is TGTGCCAGCAGCTTACCGCAAGGACCCGGGACTAGCGGTTCACGAGGCAATGAGCAGTTCTTC. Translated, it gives CASSLPQGPGTSGSRGNEQFF.

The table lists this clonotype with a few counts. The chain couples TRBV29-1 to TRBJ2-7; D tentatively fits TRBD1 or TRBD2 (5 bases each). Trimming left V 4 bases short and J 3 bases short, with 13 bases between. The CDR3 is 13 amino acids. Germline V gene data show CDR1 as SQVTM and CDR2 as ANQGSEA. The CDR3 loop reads CSVVLDSGYEQYF. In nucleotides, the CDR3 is TGCAGCGTTGTGCTTGACAGCGGCTACGAGCAGTACTTC.

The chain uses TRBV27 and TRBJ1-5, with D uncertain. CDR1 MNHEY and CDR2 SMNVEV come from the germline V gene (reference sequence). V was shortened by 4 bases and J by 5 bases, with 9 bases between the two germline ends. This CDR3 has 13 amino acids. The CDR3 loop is CASSWGLYQPQHF. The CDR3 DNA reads TGTGCCAGCAGTTGGGGTCTATATCAGCCCCAGCATTTT.

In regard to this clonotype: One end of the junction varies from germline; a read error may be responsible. The CDR3 region has the DNA TGTGCCAGCATCTTAGGGCACGAGCAGTACTTC. It is translated as CASILGHEQYF. The rearrangement joins TRBV7-9 to TRBJ2-7; D remains ambiguous. Germline lookup yields CDR1 SEHNR and CDR2 FQNEAQ (reference sequence). The CDR3 runs 11 residues.

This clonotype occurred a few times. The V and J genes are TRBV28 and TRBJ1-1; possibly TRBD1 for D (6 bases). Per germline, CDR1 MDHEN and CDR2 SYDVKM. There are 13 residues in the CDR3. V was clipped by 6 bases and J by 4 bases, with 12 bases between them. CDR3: CASSQGGATEAFF. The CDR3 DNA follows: TGTGCCAGCAGCCAAGGGGGGGCCACTGAAGCTTTCTTT.

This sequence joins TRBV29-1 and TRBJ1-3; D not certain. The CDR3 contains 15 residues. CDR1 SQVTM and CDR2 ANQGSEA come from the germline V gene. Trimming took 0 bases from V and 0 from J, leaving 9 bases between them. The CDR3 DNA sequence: TGCAGCGTTGAAGATCGACGGAGCTCTGGAAACACCATATATTTT. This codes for CSVEDRRSSGNTIYF.

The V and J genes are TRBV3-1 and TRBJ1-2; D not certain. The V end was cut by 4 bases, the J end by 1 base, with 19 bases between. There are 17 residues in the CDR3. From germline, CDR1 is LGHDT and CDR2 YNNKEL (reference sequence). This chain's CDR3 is CASSLSGLGRNNYGYTF. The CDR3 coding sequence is TGTGCCAGCAGCCTATCCGGCCTCGGTCGGAATAACTATGGCTACACCTTC.

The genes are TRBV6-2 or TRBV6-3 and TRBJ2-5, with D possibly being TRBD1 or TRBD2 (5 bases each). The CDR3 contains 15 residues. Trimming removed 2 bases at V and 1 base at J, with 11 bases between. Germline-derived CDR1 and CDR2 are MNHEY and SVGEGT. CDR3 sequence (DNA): TGTGCCAGCAGTTACGGCTCGGGACCCCAAGAGACCCAGTACTTC. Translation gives CASSYGSGPQETQYF.

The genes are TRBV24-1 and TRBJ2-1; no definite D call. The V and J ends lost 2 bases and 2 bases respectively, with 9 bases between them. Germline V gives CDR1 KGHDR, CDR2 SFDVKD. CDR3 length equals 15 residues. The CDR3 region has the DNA TGTGCCACCAGTGATTACCGCTCAACCTACAATGAGCAGTTCTTC. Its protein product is CATSDYRSTYNEQFF.

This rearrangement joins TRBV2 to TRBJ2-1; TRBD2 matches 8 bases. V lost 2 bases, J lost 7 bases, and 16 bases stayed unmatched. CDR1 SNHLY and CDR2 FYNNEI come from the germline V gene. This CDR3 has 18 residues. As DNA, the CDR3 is TGTGCCAGCAGTGAATTGGATACAGGGTCGGGAGGGGTTAATGAGCAGTTCTTC. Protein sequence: CASSELDTGSGGVNEQFF.

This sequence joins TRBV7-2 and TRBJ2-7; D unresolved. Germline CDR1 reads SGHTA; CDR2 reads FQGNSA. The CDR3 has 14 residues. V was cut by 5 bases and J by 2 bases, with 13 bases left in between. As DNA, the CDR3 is TGTGCCAGCAGCCCAATCGGCGGTACCTACGAGCAGTACTTC. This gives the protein CASSPIGGTYEQYF.

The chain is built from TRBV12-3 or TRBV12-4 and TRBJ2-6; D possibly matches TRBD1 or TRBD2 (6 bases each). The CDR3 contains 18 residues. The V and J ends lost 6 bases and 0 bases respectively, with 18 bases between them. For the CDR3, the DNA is TGTGCCAGCAGAATACTAGCAGGGGAAGGCTCTGGGGCCAACGTCCTGACTTTC. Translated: CASRILAGEGSGANVLTF.

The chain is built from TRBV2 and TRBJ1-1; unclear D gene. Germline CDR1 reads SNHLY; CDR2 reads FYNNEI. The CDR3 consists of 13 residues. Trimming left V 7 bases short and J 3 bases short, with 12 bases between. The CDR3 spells CASTPTPDTEAFF. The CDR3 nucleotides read TGTGCCAGCACCCCCACACCGGACACTGAAGCTTTCTTT.

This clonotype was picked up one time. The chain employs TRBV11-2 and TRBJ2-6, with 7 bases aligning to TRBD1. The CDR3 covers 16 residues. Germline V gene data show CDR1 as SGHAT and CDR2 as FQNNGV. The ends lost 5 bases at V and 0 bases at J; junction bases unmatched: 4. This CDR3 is CASSPGQLSGANVLTF. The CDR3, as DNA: TGTGCCAGCAGCCCGGGACAGCTCTCTGGGGCCAACGTCCTGACTTTC. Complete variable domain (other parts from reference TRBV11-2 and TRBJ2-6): EAGVAQSPRYKIIEKRQSVAFWCNPISGHATLYWYQQILGQGPKLLIQFQNNGVVDDSQLPKDRFSAERLKGVDSTLKIQPAKLEDSAVYLCASSPGQLSGANVLTFGAGSRLTVL.

DNA for the CDR3: TGTGCCAGCAGCGAGTTCGGCTCTATTAATGAAAAACTGTTTTTT. This sequence encodes CASSEFGSINEKLFF. This rearrangement joins TRBV27 to TRBJ1-4; D is ambiguous. This CDR3 has 15 amino acids. In germline, CDR1 is MNHEY, CDR2 SMNVEV (reference sequence). Trimming left V 6 bases short and J 4 bases short, with 15 bases between. Combining the CDR3 with reference TRBV27 and TRBJ1-4 gives the whole variable domain EAQVTQNPRYLITVTGKKLTVTCSQNMNHEYMSWYRQDPGLGLRQIYYSMNVEVTDKGDVPEGYKVSRKEKRNFPLILESPSPNQTSLYFCASSEFGSINEKLFFGSGTQLSVL.

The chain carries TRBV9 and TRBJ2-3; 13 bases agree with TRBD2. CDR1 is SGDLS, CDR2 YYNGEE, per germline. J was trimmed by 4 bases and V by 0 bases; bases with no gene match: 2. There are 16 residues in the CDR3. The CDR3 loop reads CASSVEGTSGADTQYF. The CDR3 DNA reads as TGTGCCAGCAGCGTAGAGGGGACTAGCGGGGCAGATACGCAGTATTTT.

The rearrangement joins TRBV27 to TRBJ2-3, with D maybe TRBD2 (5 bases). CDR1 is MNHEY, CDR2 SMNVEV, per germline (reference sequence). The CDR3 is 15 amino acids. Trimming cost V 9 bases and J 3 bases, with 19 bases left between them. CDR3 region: CASGIEGADTDTQYF. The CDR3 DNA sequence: TGTGCCAGTGGAATTGAGGGCGCGGATACAGATACGCAGTATTTT.

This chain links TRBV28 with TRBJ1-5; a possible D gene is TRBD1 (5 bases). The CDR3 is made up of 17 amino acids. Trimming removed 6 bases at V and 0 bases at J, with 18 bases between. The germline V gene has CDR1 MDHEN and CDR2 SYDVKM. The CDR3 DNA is TGTGCCAGCAGCCGGGACTTATCGTACGCTAGCAATCAGCCCCAGCATTTT. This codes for CASSRDLSYASNQPQHF.

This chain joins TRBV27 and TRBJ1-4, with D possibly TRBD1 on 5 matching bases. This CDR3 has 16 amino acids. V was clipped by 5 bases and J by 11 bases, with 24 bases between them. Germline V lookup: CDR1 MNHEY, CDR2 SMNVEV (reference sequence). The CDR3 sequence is CASSETAFLGSQKLFF. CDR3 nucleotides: TGTGCCAGCAGTGAGACAGCCTTTCTAGGGTCCCAGAAACTGTTTTTT.

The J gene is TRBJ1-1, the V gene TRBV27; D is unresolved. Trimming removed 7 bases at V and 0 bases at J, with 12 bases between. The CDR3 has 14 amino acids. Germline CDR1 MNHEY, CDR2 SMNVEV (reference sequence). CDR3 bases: TGTGCCAGCAAAGAGGGTCCGGTGAACACTGAAGCTTTCTTT. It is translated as CASKEGPVNTEAFF.

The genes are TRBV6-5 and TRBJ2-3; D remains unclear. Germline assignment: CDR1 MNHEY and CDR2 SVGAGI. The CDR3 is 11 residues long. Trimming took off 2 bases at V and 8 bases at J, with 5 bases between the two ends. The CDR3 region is CASSYGVTQYF. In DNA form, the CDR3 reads TGTGCCAGCAGTTACGGGGTTACGCAGTATTTT.